The entry below gives a single TCR beta chain sequence along with its context. Per the original data handling: Using reference gene primer amplification, nucleated cell counts were estimated. Assay: immunoSEQ multiplex PCR; the TCRdb copy retains only in-frame clones and omits some. The DNA was the basis for D and trimming; V, J and clone size are from that table. Of 250,000 to 350,000 clones listed, roughly 84% are singletons. This record comes from a study of blood T cell repertoires in COVID-19. Study in general: T cells, B-cell-depleted T cells, or PBMCs supplied cDNA or gDNA.

Per the germline V gene, CDR1 is MNHEY and CDR2 is SVGAGI. The V segment lost 6 bases and the J segment 3 bases; nucleotides outside the gene matches: 6. The CDR3 sequence is 15 residues long. The source of this sequence is a human donor with COVID-19, enrolled during active disease. The donor label of this sample is uncertain. The sequencing sample was made of peripheral blood. The J gene is TRBJ1-5, the V gene TRBV6-5, with 9 bases aligning to TRBD1. The CDR3 loop is CASSRGTGINQPQHF. The CDR3 DNA follows: TGTGCCAGCAGCCGGGGGACAGGGATCAATCAGCCCCAGCATTTT.